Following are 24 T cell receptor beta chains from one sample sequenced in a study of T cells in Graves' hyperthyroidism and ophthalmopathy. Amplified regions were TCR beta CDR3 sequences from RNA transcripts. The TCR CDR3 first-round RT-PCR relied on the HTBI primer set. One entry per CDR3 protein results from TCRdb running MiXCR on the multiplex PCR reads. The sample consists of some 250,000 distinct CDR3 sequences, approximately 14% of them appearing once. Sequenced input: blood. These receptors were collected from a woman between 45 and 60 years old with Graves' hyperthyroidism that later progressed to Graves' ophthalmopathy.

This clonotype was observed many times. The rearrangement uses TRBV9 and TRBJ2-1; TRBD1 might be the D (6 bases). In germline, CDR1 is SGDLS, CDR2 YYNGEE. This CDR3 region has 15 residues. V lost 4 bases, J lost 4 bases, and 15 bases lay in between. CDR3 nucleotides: TGTGCCAGCAGCCCAGACCTACAGGGATACAATGAGCAGTTCTTC. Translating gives CASSPDLQGYNEQFF.

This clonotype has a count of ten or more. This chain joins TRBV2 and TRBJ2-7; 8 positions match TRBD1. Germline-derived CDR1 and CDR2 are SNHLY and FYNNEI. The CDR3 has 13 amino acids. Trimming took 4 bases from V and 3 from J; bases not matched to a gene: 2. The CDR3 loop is CASSGTGIYEQYF. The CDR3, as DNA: TGTGCCAGCAGTGGGACAGGGATCTACGAGCAGTACTTC.

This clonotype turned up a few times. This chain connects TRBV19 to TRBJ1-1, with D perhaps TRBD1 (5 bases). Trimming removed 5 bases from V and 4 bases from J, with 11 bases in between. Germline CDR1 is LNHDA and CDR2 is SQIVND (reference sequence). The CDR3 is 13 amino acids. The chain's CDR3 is CASSQTVLTEAFF. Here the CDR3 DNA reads TGTGCCAGTAGTCAGACAGTTCTCACTGAAGCTTTCTTT.

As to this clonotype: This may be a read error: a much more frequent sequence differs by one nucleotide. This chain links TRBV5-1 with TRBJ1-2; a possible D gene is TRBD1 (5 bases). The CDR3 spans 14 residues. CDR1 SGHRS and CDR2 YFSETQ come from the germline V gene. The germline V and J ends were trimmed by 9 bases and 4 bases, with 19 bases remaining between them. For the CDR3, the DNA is TGCGCCAACCGAGATCCGGGGCAGACCTATGGCTACACCTTC. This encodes CANRDPGQTYGYTF.

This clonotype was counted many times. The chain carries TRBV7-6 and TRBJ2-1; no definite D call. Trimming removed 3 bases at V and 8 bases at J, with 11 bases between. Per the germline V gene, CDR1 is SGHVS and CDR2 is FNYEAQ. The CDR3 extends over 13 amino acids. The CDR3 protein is CASSLTYSDEQFF. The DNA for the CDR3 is TGTGCCAGCAGCTTGACTTATTCGGATGAGCAGTTCTTC.

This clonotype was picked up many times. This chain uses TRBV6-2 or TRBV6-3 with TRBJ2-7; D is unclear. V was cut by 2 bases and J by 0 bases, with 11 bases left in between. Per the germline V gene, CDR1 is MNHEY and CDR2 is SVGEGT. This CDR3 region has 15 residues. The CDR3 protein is CASSYALTTSYEQYF. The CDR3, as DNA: TGTGCCAGCAGTTACGCACTGACGACCTCCTACGAGCAGTACTTC.

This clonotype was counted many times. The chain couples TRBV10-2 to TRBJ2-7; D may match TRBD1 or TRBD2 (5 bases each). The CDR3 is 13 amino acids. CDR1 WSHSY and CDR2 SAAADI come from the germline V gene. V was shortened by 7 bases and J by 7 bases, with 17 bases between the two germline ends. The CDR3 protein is CASMGDLLREQYF. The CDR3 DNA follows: TGCGCCAGCATGGGGGATCTCTTGAGGGAGCAGTACTTC.

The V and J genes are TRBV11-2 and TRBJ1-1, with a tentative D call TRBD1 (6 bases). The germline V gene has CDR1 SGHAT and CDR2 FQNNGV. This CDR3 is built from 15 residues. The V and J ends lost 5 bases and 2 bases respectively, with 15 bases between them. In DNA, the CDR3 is TGTGCCAGCAGCCGCCTACAGGGAGAAAACACTGAAGCTTTCTTT. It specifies CASSRLQGENTEAFF.

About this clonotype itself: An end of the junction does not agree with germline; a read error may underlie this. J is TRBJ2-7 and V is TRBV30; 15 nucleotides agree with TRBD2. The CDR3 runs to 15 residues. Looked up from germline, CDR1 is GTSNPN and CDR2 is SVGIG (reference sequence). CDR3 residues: CAWSPGLAGGYEQCF. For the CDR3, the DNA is TGTGCCTGGAGTCCGGGACTAGCGGGGGGCTACGAGCAGTGCTTC.

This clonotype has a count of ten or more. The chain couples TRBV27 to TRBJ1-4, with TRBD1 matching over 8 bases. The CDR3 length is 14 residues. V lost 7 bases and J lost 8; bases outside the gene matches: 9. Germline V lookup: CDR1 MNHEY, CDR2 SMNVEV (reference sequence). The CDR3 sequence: CASTSDRVNEKLFF. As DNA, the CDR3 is TGTGCCAGCACCTCGGACAGGGTGAACGAAAAACTGTTTTTT.

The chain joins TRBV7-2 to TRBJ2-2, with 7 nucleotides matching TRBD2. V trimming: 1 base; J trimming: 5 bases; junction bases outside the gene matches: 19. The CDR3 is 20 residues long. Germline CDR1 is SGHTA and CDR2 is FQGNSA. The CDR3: CASSLVTPGFAGANTGELFF. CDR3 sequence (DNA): TGTGCCAGCAGCTTAGTGACCCCCGGCTTTGCGGGAGCCAATACCGGGGAGCTGTTTTTT. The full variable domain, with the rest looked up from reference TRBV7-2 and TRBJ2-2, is GAGVSQSPSNKVTEKGKDVELRCDPISGHTALYWYRQSLGQGLEFLIYFQGNSAPDKSGLPSDRFSAERTGGSVSTLTIQRTQQEDSAVYLCASSLVTPGFAGANTGELFFGEGSRLTVL.

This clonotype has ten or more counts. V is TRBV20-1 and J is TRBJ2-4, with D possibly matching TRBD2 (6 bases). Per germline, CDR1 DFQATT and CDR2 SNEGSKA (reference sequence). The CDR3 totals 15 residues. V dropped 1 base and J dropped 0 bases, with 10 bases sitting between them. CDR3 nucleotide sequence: TGCAGTGCTAGAGGGGGGGTTCTAGCCAAAAACATTCAGTACTTC. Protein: CSARGGVLAKNIQYF.

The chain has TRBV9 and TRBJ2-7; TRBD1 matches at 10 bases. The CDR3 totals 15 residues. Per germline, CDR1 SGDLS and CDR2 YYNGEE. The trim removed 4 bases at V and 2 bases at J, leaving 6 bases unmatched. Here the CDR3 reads CASSFGQGGTYEQYF. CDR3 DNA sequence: TGTGCCAGCAGCTTCGGACAGGGGGGTACCTACGAGCAGTACTTC.

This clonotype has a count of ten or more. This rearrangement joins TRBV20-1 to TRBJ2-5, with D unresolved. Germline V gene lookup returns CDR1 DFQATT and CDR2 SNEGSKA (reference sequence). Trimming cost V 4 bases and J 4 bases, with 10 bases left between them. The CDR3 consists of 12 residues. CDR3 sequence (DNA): TGCAGTGCTAAGGGCGAACTAGAGACCCAGTACTTC. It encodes CSAKGELETQYF.

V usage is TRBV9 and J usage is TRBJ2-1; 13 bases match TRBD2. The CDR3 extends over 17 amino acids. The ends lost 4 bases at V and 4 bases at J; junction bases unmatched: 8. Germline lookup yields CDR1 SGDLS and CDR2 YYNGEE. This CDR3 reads CASSPPGLAGSYNEQFF. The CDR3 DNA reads TGTGCCAGCAGCCCCCCGGGACTAGCGGGATCATACAATGAGCAGTTCTTC.

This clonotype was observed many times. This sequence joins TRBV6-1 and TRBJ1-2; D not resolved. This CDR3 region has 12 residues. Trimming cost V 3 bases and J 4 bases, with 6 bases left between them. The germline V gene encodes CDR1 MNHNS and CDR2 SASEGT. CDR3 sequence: CASSDDIYGYTF. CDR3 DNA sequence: TGTGCCAGCAGTGACGACATCTATGGCTACACCTTC.

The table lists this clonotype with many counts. CDR3 sequence: CASTQGAANEKLFF. In DNA, the CDR3 is TGTGCCAGCACTCAGGGCGCGGCTAATGAAAAACTGTTTTTT. The chain combines TRBV28 with TRBJ1-4; possible D gene TRBD1, 5 bases. The CDR3 loop spans 14 amino acids. V lost 7 bases, J lost 3 bases, and 12 bases lay in between. The V gene's germline CDR1 is MDHEN and CDR2 SYDVKM.

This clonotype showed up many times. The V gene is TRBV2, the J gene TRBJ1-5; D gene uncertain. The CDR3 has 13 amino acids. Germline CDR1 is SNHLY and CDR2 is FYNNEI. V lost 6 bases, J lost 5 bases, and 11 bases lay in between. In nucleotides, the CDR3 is TGTGCCAGCAGCCCGGTTCTGCATCAGCCCCAGCATTTT. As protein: CASSPVLHQPQHF.

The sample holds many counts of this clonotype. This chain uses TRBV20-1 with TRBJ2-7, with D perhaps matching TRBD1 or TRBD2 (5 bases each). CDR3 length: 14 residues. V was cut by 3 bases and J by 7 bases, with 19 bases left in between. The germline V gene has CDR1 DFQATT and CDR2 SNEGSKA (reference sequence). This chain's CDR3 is CSASLFGRAGEQYF. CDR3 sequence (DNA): TGCAGTGCTAGCCTTTTTGGCAGGGCGGGTGAGCAGTACTTC.

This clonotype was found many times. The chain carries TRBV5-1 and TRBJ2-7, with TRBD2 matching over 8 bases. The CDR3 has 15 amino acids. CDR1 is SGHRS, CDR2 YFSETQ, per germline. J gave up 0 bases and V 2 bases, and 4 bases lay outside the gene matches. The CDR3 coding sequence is TGCGCCAGCAGCTTTAGGGGACTAGGCTCCTACGAGCAGTACTTC. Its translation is CASSFRGLGSYEQYF. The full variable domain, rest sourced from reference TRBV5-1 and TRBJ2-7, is KAGVTQTPRYLIKTRGQQVTLSCSPISGHRSVSWYQQTPGQGLQFLFEYFSETQRNKGNFPGRFSGRQFSNSRSEMNVSTLELGDSALYLCASSFRGLGSYEQYFGPGTRLTVT.

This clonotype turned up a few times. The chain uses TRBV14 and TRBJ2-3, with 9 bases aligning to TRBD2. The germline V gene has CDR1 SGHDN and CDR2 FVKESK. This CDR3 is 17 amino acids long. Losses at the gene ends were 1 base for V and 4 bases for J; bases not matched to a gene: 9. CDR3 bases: TGTGCCAGCAGCCAAGGGGTCGGACTAGCGTACGCAGATACGCAGTATTTT. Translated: CASSQGVGLAYADTQYF.

CDR3 coding DNA: TGTGCCAGCAGTTCCGGGGCTAGGGGCACCTACGAGCAGTACTTC. It encodes CASSSGARGTYEQYF. The chain joins TRBV28 to TRBJ2-7, with D perhaps TRBD1 or TRBD2 (5 bases each). With 4 bases removed from V and 2 bases from J, the gap between germline ends came to 15 bases. From germline, CDR1 is MDHEN and CDR2 SYDVKM. The CDR3 has 15 residues.

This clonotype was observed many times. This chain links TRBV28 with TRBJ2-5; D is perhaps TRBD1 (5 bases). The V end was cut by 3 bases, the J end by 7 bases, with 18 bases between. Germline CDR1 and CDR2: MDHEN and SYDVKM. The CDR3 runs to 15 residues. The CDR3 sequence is CASSFTARGARTQYF. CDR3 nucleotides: TGTGCCAGCAGTTTTACGGCCCGTGGGGCTAGGACCCAGTACTTC.

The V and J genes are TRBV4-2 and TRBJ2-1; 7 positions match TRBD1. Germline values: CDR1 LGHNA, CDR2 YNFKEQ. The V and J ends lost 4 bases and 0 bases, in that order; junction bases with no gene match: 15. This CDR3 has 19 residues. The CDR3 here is CASSPPRRGPESSYNEQFF. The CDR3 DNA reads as TGTGCCAGCAGCCCTCCTAGAAGGGGGCCAGAAAGCTCCTACAATGAGCAGTTCTTC.